The clone carrying this T cell receptor (beta chain) showed up just a few times. Its antigen is still unknown. The source of the sample is a study of blood T cells in healthy people across ages. Findings of the study overall: Researchers said unsorted PBMCs prevented a conclusive naive versus antigen-experienced comparison. Diversity estimates drawn from one million T cells were deemed underestimates. Roughly linearly, TCR beta diversity per million T cells fell as age increased. Relative to aged donors, long-lived donors carried more naive CD4+ cells and displayed higher diversity.

Germline V gene data show CDR1 as MNHNY and CDR2 as SVGAGI (reference sequence). V shed 6 bases and J 2 bases; nucleotides not matched to a gene: 9. The CDR3 spans 16 residues. Together with a sample-barcoded 5' primer, a J-beta primer mix was included in a second PCR lasting about 7 to 11 cycles. TCRdb used MiXCR to reprocess the 5' RACE reads, holding one entry per CDR3 protein. This repertoire shows roughly 2 million distinct CDR3 sequences, around half found once; its top ten account for more than 2%. The source of this sequence is a woman in her 40s in good health. The genes are TRBV6-6 and TRBJ2-5; TRBD2 aligns across 10 bases. Sequencing was carried out using blood. CDR3 sequence: CASRNGASGGQETQYF. The DNA of the CDR3 is TGTGCCAGCAGAAACGGGGCTAGCGGGGGACAAGAGACCCAGTACTTC.